This T cell receptor beta chain was captured by sequencing in a study of blood T cells in healthy people across ages. This clonotype was seen ten or more times. A J-beta primer mix and a sample-barcoded 5' primer were used in a second PCR of roughly 7 to 12 cycles. TCRdb fed the 5' RACE reads into MiXCR, producing one record per CDR3 protein. This sample has 950,000 to 1,200,000 distinct CDR3 sequences; under 40% occur once, and the top ten carry around 13%. Per the germline V gene, CDR1 is MNHNY and CDR2 is SVGAGI (reference sequence). V was pared by 2 bases and J by 2 bases, with 4 bases between. The CDR3 has 12 residues.

The rearrangement links TRBV6-6 to TRBJ2-7; D is ambiguous. The sample taken for sequencing was blood. The clonotype comes from a man aged 18 to 35 in good health. DNA for the CDR3: TGTGCCAGCAGTTACGTAACCTACGAGCAGTACTTC. Translated: CASSYVTYEQYF.